The source of this TCR beta chain is a study of blood T cell repertoires in COVID-19. Trimming took 4 bases from V and 0 from J, leaving 13 bases between them. Germline assignment: CDR1 SNHLY and CDR2 FYNNEI. The CDR3 contains 16 residues. Some clones are missing from TCRdb's copy, which holds only in-frame ones; the method was immunoSEQ multiplex PCR. The profile shows roughly 500,000 clones, approximately 85% of them singletons. The TCR was taken from a human donor in a cohort sampled during active COVID-19. Sequenced material: peripheral blood. J is TRBJ2-1 and V is TRBV2, with D perhaps TRBD2 (5 bases). The CDR3 loop is CASSASGGSSYNEQFF. DNA of the CDR3: TGTGCCAGCAGTGCGAGCGGAGGAAGCTCCTACAATGAGCAGTTCTTC.